This T cell receptor beta chain was sequenced in a study of T cell repertoires in cytomegalovirus infection. The CDR3 contains 16 residues. Per the germline V gene, CDR1 is MGHRA and CDR2 is YSYEKL. V gave up 4 bases and J gave up 5 bases, with 20 bases separating them. This clonotype was recorded a few times. Its antigen is unknown. TCRdb reprocessed the reads via MiXCR and lists one record per CDR3 protein. Of 250,000 to 400,000 distinct CDR3 sequences listed, 20% to 25% are singletons. The receptor's source is a human donor in good health (CMV status not recorded). Some clones in this sample may be carry-over from other donors' samples. Material: cultured PBMCs, obtained from culture after CMV antigen stimulation. This chain links TRBV4-1 with TRBJ1-1; D call uncertain. CDR3 amino acids: CASSPERRSYDTEAFF. Here the CDR3 DNA reads TGCGCCAGCAGCCCCGAACGTAGGTCCTATGATACTGAAGCTTTCTTT.